These 17 T cell receptor beta chains share one sample of origin, sequenced in a study of vaccination effects on CD4 cells after COVID-19. No antigen is known for these receptors. TCRdb's table, derived via immunoSEQ multiplex PCR, lists solely in-frame clones and lacks some. The sample has 25,000 to 35,000 clones, about 67% seen once. Upon completion of approximately ten days in culture, CD4+ T cells were isolated. Vaccine administered to participants consisted of two doses of either BNT162b2 or mRNA-1273. This sample comprised CD4+ T cells from PBMCs cultured without peptide, obtained after COVID-19 vaccination. The origin of the receptors is a human donor who received a COVID-19 vaccine.

The chain couples TRBV6-5 to TRBJ2-1; either TRBD1 or TRBD2 may supply D (5 bases each). This CDR3 contains 15 residues. Trimming pared 5 bases from V and 6 bases from J, leaving 17 bases between. Germline V gene sequence: CDR1 MNHEY, CDR2 SVGAGI. The CDR3 loop is CASSKHRSRGNEQFF. The CDR3 DNA reads TGTGCCAGCAGTAAACACAGGTCCCGGGGCAATGAGCAGTTCTTC.

The V and J genes are TRBV7-9 and TRBJ2-1; TRBD1 might be the D (6 bases). Germline V gene sequence: CDR1 SEHNR, CDR2 FQNEAQ (reference sequence). CDR3 length: 16 residues. V gave up 5 bases and J gave up 2 bases, with 16 bases separating them. The CDR3 spells CASSPNTGNPYNEQFF. In DNA, the CDR3 is TGTGCCAGCAGCCCTAACACAGGGAACCCCTACAATGAGCAGTTCTTC.

The chain links TRBV7-2 to TRBJ2-7; 10 positions match TRBD2. J was trimmed by 0 bases and V by 2 bases; bases with no gene match: 4. The CDR3 has 16 residues. Germline assignment: CDR1 SGHTA and CDR2 FQGNSA. The CDR3 loop is CASSLTSGASSYEQYF. CDR3 bases: TGTGCCAGCAGCTTAACTAGCGGGGCGAGCTCCTACGAGCAGTACTTC.

V and J are TRBV7-3 and TRBJ2-7; a weak D match, TRBD1 (6 bases). Germline CDR1 is SGHTA and CDR2 is FQGTGA. This CDR3 region has 14 residues. V was pared by 5 bases and J by 6 bases, with 17 bases between. CDR3 residues: CASSPPGATVEQYF. DNA of the CDR3: TGTGCCAGCAGCCCCCCAGGGGCGACGGTCGAGCAGTACTTC.

This clone came up a few times. The V call is TRBV5-8, the J call TRBJ2-2, with 9 nucleotides matching TRBD2. Germline V gene sequence: CDR1 SGHTS, CDR2 YDEGEE. The junction had 13 bases not matched to a gene; V was cut back by 4 bases and J by 6 bases. This CDR3 has 17 amino acids. This CDR3 reads CASSAGPTAGGSGELFF. CDR3 in DNA: TGTGCCAGCAGCGCAGGGCCTACAGCGGGAGGTTCCGGGGAGCTGTTTTTT. The complete variable domain, with remaining parts taken from reference TRBV5-8 and TRBJ2-2, reads EAGVTQSPTHLIKTRGQQATLRCSPISGHTSVYWYQQALGLGLQFLLWYDEGEERNRGNFPPRFSGRQFPNYSSELNVNALELEDSALYLCASSAGPTAGGSGELFFGEGSRLTVL.

The chain joins TRBV3-1 (or the pseudogene TRBV3-2) to TRBJ2-3; TRBD2 matches at 8 bases. CDR1 is LGHDT and CDR2 is YNNKEL in the germline V gene (reference sequence). V lost 0 bases, J lost 4 bases, and 6 bases stayed unmatched. The CDR3 sequence is 16 residues long. As DNA, the CDR3 is TGTGCCAGCAGCCAAGATGCCAGCGGGAGAGCAGATACGCAGTATTTT. Translating gives CASSQDASGRADTQYF.

In DNA form, the CDR3 reads TGTGCCAGTAACGGAGGGGGGTACGAGCAGTACTTC. Translated, it gives CASNGGGYEQYF. The chain joins TRBV19 to TRBJ2-7, with D possibly called TRBD1 or TRBD2 (6 bases each). CDR1 and CDR2 from the germline V gene are LNHDA and SQIVND (reference sequence). The CDR3 length is 12 residues. Trimming took off 7 bases at V and 4 bases at J, with 11 bases between the two ends. Variable domain in full (rest from reference TRBV19 and TRBJ2-7): DGGITQSPKYLFRKEGQNVTLSCEQNLNHDAMYWYRQDPGQGLRLIYYSQIVNDFQKGDIAEGYSVSREKKESFPLTVTSAQKNPTAFYLCASNGGGYEQYFGPGTRLTVT.

The chain is built from TRBV30 and TRBJ2-7; 9 nucleotides align to TRBD2. The junction had 15 bases not matched to a gene; V was cut back by 2 bases and J by 7 bases. The CDR3 runs to 16 residues. Germline V gene sequence: CDR1 GTSNPN, CDR2 SVGIG (reference sequence). The CDR3 nucleotides are TGTGCCTGGAGTCACGTTCGGTTAGCGGGAGCTCAAGAGCAGTACTTC. This gives the protein CAWSHVRLAGAQEQYF.

The sample holds a few counts of this clone. This chain joins TRBV11-2 and TRBJ1-4; D is ambiguous. V was cut by 1 base and J by 8 bases, with 14 bases left in between. The germline CDR1 and CDR2 sequences are SGHAT and FQNNGV. CDR3 length: 15 amino acids. The CDR3 DNA follows: TGTGCCAGCAGCTTAGGGAGTGGCGGGGTGGAAAAACTGTTTTTT. Translation: CASSLGSGGVEKLFF.

The chain recombines TRBV5-6 with TRBJ2-2, with a weak D call TRBD2 (6 bases). The CDR3 extends over 16 amino acids. Per germline, CDR1 SGHDT and CDR2 YYEEEE. The V and J ends lost 4 bases and 2 bases respectively, with 15 bases between them. This chain's CDR3 is CASSLRAGKNTGELFF. CDR3 in DNA: TGTGCCAGCAGCCTGAGGGCGGGAAAAAACACCGGGGAGCTGTTTTTT.

This chain uses TRBV19 with TRBJ2-5, with D perhaps TRBD2 (7 bases). The germline V gene has CDR1 LNHDA and CDR2 SQIVND (reference sequence). This CDR3 has 14 amino acids. Trimming stripped 5 bases from V and 11 bases from J, with 21 bases between. CDR3 nucleotide sequence: TGTGCCAGTAGTGGATCGGGGAGGGGGGGTTCTCAGTACTTC. This codes for CASSGSGRGGSQYF.

This clone appeared a few times. The rearrangement uses TRBV27 and TRBJ1-5; D not resolved. CDR1 is MNHEY, CDR2 SMNVEV, per germline (reference sequence). V gave up 5 bases and J gave up 3 bases, with 11 bases separating them. The CDR3 has 14 residues. As DNA, the CDR3 is TGTGCCAGCAGTAGGACGGGAAACAATCAGCCCCAGCATTTT. Its translation is CASSRTGNNQPQHF.

This chain links TRBV24-1 with TRBJ2-1; 10 nucleotides align to TRBD1. This CDR3 comprises 14 residues. CDR1 and CDR2 from the germline V gene are KGHDR and SFDVKD. The V and J ends lost 3 bases and 7 bases, in that order; junction bases with no gene match: 2. The CDR3 nucleotides read TGTGCCACCAGTGATCGGGACAGGGGTAATGAGCAGTTCTTC. Translating it yields CATSDRDRGNEQFF.

V and J are TRBV6-1 and TRBJ1-4; D not certain. Germline V lookup: CDR1 MNHNS, CDR2 SASEGT. V was clipped by 2 bases and J by 8 bases, with 15 bases between them. This CDR3 comprises 15 residues. The CDR3 sequence is CASSEFGRSGEKLFF. The DNA of the CDR3 is TGTGCCAGCAGTGAATTTGGCAGGTCGGGAGAAAAACTGTTTTTT.

V and J are TRBV4-3 and TRBJ1-3; D gene unclear. The CDR3 loop spans 16 amino acids. V was pared by 0 bases and J by 2 bases, with 11 bases between. Germline CDR1 LGHNA, CDR2 YSLEER. The CDR3 DNA reads as TGCGCCAGCAGCCAAGACCCAAGGGTGGCTGGAAACACCATATATTTT. This encodes CASSQDPRVAGNTIYF.

V usage is TRBV6-2 or TRBV6-3 and J usage is TRBJ2-7, with 12 nucleotides matching TRBD2. Germline V gene sequence: CDR1 MNHEY, CDR2 SVGEGT. The CDR3 contains 15 residues. V lost 2 bases to trimming and J lost 7 bases; unmatched junction nucleotides: 6. CDR3 in amino acids: CASSYKTSGRSEQYF. CDR3 nucleotides: TGTGCCAGCAGTTACAAGACTAGCGGGAGAAGTGAGCAGTACTTC.

CDR3 protein: CASSRRLAGGPGETQYF. CDR3 coding DNA: TGTGCCAGCAGTCGACGACTAGCGGGAGGGCCCGGGGAGACCCAGTACTTC. This sequence joins TRBV27 and TRBJ2-5; 14 bases are shared with TRBD2. The CDR3 extends over 17 amino acids. J gave up 5 bases and V 5 bases, and 10 bases lay outside the gene matches. Germline-derived CDR1 and CDR2 are MNHEY and SMNVEV (reference sequence).